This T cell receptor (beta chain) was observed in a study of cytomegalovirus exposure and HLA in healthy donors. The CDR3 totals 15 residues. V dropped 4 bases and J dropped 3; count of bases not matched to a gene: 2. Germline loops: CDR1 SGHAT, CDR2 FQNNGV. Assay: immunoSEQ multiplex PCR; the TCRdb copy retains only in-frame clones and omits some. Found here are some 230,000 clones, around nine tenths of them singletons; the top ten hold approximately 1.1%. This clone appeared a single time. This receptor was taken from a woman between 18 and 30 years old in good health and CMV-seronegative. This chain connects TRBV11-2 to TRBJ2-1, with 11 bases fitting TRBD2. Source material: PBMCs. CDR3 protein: CASSSGLADYNEQFF. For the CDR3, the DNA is TGTGCCAGCAGCTCGGGACTAGCGGACTACAATGAGCAGTTCTTC.